This T cell receptor (beta chain) is drawn from a study of blood T cell repertoires in COVID-19. Across the study: Samples of COVID-19 (acute and convalescent) were obtained from the United States, Italy and Spain.

The authors' processing: Amplification from reference gene primers served as the basis for estimated nucleated cell counts. TCRdb keeps only in-frame clones here, not all; method: immunoSEQ multiplex PCR. V and J calls and clone size follow that table, whereas D and trimming were derived from the DNA. The sample records about 12,000 clones, roughly 82% being singletons. Germline V gene data show CDR1 as KGHSH and CDR2 as LQKENI. Deletions cut 4 bases from V and 3 bases from J, with 12 bases between. This CDR3 contains 14 residues. This TCR came from an elderly man with acute or convalescent COVID-19. The chain recombines TRBV18 with TRBJ1-1; D is undetermined. The specimen sequenced was peripheral blood. This CDR3 reads CASSQRKEDTEAFF. Written as DNA, the CDR3 is TGTGCCAGCTCACAGCGGAAAGAGGACACTGAAGCTTTCTTT. Full variable domain (outside the CDR3, taken from reference TRBV18 and TRBJ1-1): NAGVMQNPRHLVRRRGQEARLRCSPMKGHSHVYWYRQLPEEGLKFMVYLQKENIIDESGMPKERFSAEFPKEGPSILRIQQVVRGDSAAYFCASSQRKEDTEAFFGQGTRLTVV.